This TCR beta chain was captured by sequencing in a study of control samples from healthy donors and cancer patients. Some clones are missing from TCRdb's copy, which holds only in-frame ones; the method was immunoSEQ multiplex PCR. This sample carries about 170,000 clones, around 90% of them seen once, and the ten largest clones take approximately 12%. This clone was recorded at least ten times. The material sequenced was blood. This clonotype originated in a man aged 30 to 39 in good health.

The DNA for the CDR3 is TGCGCCAGCAGCCAAGAGGGGACAGGGATCGGCTACACCTTC. It translates to CASSQEGTGIGYTF. J is TRBJ1-2 and V is TRBV4-1; 9 nucleotides line up with TRBD1. This CDR3 has 14 amino acids. The V gene end was trimmed by 0 bases and the J gene end by 8 bases; junction bases not matched to a gene: 4. Germline V lookup: CDR1 MGHRA, CDR2 YSYEKL.